The text below deals with one T cell receptor beta chain. Patients received nivolumab 3 mg/kg at weeks 1, 4, 7, 10, then fortnightly to week 26. The data belong to a study of ipilimumab plus nivolumab after autologous stem cell transplantation. TCRdb's table, derived via immunoSEQ multiplex PCR, lists solely in-frame clones and lacks some. The sample has 43,000 or so clones, roughly 90% seen once. Germline-derived CDR1 and CDR2 are SGHRS and YFSETQ. The V segment lost 5 bases and the J segment 5 bases; nucleotides outside the gene matches: 11. This CDR3 spans 16 amino acids. This material consisted of PBMCs, taken in a trial of ipilimumab plus nivolumab as post-transplant consolidation. This receptor was taken from a male donor with multiple myeloma. The chain couples TRBV5-1 to TRBJ2-5, with TRBD2 identical over 11 bases. CDR3: CASRSLAGGVVETQYF. CDR3 bases: TGCGCCAGCAGAAGTCTAGCGGGAGGTGTAGTGGAGACCCAGTACTTC.